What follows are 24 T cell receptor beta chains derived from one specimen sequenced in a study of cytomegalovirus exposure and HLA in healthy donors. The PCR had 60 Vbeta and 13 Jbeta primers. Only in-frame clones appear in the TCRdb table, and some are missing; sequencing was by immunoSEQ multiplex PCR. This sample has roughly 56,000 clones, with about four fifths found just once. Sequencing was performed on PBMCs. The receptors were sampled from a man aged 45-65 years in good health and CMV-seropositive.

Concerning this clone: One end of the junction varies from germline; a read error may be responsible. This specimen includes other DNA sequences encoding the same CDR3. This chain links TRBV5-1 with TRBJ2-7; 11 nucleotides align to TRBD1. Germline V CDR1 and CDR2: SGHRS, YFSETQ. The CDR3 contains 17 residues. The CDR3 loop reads CVSSVTGTGGFAYEQYF. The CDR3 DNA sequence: TGCGTCAGCAGCGTAACCGGGACAGGGGGTTTTGCCTACGAGCAGTACTTC. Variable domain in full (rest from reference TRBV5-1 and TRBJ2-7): KAGVTQTPRYLIKTRGQQVTLSCSPISGHRSVSWYQQTPGQGLQFLFEYFSETQRNKGNFPGRFSGRQFSNSRSEMNVSTLELGDSALYLCVSSVTGTGGFAYEQYFGPGTRLTVT.

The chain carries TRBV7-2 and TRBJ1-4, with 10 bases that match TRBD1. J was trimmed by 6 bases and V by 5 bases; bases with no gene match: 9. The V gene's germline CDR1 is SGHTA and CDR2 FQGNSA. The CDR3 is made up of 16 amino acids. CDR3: CASSPGPTGGYEKLFF. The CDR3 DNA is TGTGCCAGCAGCCCAGGGCCGACAGGGGGCTATGAAAAACTGTTTTTT.

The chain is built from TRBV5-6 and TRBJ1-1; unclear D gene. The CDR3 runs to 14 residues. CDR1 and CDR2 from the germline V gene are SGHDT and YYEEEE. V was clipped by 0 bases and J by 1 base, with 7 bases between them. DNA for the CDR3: TGTGCCAGCAGCTTGGAAGGAGAGAACACTGAAGCTTTCTTT. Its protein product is CASSLEGENTEAFF.

CDR3 sequence: CASSLEGGHSPLHF. The CDR3 DNA sequence: TGTGCCAGCAGTCTCGAGGGGGGGCATTCACCCCTCCACTTT. V is TRBV27 and J is TRBJ1-6; perhaps TRBD1 as D (6 bases). Trimming shortened V by 5 bases and J by 8 bases, and 13 bases separated the two germline ends. The CDR3 spans 14 residues. Germline V gene lookup returns CDR1 MNHEY and CDR2 SMNVEV (reference sequence).

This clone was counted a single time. The CDR3 sequence: CASSLGTTNTGELFF. The CDR3 DNA is TGTGCCAGCAGCTTAGGGACAACGAACACCGGGGAGCTGTTTTTT. The rearrangement links TRBV7-9 to TRBJ2-2, with TRBD1 as a possible D gene (5 bases). The CDR3 extends over 15 amino acids. The V gene lost 1 base and the J gene lost 0 bases, with 6 bases spanning the gap. CDR1 is SEHNR and CDR2 is FQNEAQ in the germline V gene (reference sequence).

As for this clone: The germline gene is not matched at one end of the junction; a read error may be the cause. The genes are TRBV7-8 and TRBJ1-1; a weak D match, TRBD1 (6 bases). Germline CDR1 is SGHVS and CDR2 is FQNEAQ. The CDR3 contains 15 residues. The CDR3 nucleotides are TGTGCCAGCAGTTTCACCTCCACAGGGAACATTGAAGCTTTCTTT. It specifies CASSFTSTGNIEAFF.

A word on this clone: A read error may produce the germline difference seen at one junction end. In DNA, the CDR3 is TGTTCCAGCAGCTTACCCGGGACTAGCGGGAGGGAGACCCAGTACTTC. It specifies CSSSLPGTSGRETQYF. The V gene is TRBV7-9, the J gene TRBJ2-5; the match to TRBD2 covers 15 bases. The CDR3 is made up of 16 amino acids. Germline V gene sequence: CDR1 SEHNR, CDR2 FQNEAQ (reference sequence).

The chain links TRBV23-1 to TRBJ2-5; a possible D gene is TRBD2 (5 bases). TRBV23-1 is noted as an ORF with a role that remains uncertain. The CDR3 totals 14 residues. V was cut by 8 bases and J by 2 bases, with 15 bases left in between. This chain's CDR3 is CASPRRGSQETQYF. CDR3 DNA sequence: TGCGCCAGCCCCCGACGGGGATCACAAGAGACCCAGTACTTC.

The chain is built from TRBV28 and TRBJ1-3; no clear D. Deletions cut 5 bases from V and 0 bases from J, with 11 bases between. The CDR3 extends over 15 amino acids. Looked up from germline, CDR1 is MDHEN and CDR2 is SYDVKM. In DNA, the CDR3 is TGTGCCAGCAGTGCCCTCAGGTCCTCTGGAAACACCATATATTTT. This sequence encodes CASSALRSSGNTIYF.

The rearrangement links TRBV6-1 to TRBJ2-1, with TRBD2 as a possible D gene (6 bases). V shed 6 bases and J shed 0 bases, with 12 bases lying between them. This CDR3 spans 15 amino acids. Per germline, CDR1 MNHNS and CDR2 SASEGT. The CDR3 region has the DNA TGTGCCAGCAGACGGACTACGAGCTCCTACAATGAGCAGTTCTTC. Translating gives CASRRTTSSYNEQFF.

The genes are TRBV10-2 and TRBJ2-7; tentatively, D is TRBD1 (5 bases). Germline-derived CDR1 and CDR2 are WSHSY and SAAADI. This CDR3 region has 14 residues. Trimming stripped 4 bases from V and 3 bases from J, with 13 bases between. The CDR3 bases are TGCGCCAGCAGTGTCGGTCAGGGATACTACGAGCAGTACTTC. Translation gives CASSVGQGYYEQYF.

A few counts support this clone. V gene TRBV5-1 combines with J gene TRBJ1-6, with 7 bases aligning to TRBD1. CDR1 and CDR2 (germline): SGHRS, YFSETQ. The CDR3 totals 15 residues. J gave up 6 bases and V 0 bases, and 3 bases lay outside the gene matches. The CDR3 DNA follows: TGCGCCAGCAGCTTGGAACAGGGGCTTAATTCACCCCTCCACTTT. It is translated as CASSLEQGLNSPLHF. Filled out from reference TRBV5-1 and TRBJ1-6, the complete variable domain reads KAGVTQTPRYLIKTRGQQVTLSCSPISGHRSVSWYQQTPGQGLQFLFEYFSETQRNKGNFPGRFSGRQFSNSRSEMNVSTLELGDSALYLCASSLEQGLNSPLHFGNGTRLTVT.

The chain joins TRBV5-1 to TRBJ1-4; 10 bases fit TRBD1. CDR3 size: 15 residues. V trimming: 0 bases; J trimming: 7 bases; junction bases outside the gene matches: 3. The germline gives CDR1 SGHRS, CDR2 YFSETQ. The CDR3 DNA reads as TGCGCCAGCAGCTTGGGGACAGGGGGTAGTGAAAAACTGTTTTTT. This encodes CASSLGTGGSEKLFF.

CDR3 protein: CASSPGGAFEAFF. CDR3 nucleotides: TGTGCCAGCAGCCCAGGGGGCGCCTTTGAAGCTTTCTTT. The chain has TRBV27 and TRBJ1-1; 8 nucleotides line up with TRBD1. CDR3 length: 13 residues. V lost 6 bases to trimming and J lost 7 bases; unmatched junction nucleotides: 7. Per germline, CDR1 MNHEY and CDR2 SMNVEV (reference sequence).

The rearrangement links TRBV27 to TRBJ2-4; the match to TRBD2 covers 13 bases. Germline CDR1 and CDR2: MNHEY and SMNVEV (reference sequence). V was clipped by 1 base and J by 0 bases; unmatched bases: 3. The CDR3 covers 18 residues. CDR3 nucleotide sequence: TGTGCCAGCAGTTTATTAGGACTAGCGGGAGTAGCCAAAAACATTCAGTACTTC. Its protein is CASSLLGLAGVAKNIQYF.

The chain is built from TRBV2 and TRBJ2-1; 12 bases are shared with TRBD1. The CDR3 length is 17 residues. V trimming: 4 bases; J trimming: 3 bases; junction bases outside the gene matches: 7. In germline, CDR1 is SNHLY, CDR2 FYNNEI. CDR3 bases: TGTGCCAGCAGTGGGGACAGGGGGCGCATGGGCTACAATGAGCAGTTCTTC. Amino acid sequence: CASSGDRGRMGYNEQFF.

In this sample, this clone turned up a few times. The CDR3 is CATSSEQGAVYEQYF. The CDR3, as DNA: TGTGCCACCAGCAGTGAACAGGGGGCCGTCTACGAGCAGTACTTC. The J gene is TRBJ2-7, the V gene TRBV15; TRBD1 agrees at 9 bases. V shed 3 bases and J 3 bases; nucleotides not matched to a gene: 6. The germline gives CDR1 LNHNV, CDR2 YYDKDF (reference sequence). CDR3 length: 15 amino acids.

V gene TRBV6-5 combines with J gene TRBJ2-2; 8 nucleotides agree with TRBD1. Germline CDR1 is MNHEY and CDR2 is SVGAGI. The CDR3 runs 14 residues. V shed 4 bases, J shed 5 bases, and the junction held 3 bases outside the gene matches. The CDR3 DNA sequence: TGTGCCAGCAGTTTACAGGGGGGTACCGGGGAGCTGTTTTTT. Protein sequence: CASSLQGGTGELFF.

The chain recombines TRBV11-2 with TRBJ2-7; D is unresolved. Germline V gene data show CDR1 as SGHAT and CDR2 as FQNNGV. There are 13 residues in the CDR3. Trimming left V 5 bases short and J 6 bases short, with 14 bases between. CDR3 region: CASSLGLFGEQYF. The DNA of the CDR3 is TGTGCCAGCAGCCTAGGGTTGTTCGGCGAGCAGTACTTC. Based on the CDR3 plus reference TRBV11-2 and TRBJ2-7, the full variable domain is EAGVAQSPRYKIIEKRQSVAFWCNPISGHATLYWYQQILGQGPKLLIQFQNNGVVDDSQLPKDRFSAERLKGVDSTLKIQPAKLEDSAVYLCASSLGLFGEQYFGPGTRLTVT.

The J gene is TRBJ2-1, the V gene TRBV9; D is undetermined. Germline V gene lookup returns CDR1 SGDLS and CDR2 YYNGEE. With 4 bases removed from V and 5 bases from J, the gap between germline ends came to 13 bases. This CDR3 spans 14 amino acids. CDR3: CASSLNTNNNEQFF. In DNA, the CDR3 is TGTGCCAGCAGCCTCAACACCAATAACAATGAGCAGTTCTTC.

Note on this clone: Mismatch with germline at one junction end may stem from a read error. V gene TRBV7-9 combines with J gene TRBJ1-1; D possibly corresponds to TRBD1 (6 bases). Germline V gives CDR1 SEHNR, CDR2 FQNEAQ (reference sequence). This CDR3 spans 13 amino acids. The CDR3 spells CSSSLTRGEEAFF. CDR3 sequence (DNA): TGTTCCAGCAGCTTAACCAGGGGAGAAGAAGCTTTCTTT.

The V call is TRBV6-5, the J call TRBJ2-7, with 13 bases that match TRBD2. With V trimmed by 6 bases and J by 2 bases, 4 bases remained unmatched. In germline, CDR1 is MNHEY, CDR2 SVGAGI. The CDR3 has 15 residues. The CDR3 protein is CASRTGLAGTYEQYF. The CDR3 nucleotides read TGTGCCAGCAGAACGGGACTAGCGGGGACCTACGAGCAGTACTTC.

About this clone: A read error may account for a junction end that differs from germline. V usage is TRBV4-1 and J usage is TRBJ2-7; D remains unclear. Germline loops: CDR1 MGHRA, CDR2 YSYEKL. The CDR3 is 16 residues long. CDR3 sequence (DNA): TGCGCCAGCAGCAAAGAAGCAGCAAACGGCTACTACGCGCAGTACTTC. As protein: CASSKEAANGYYAQYF.

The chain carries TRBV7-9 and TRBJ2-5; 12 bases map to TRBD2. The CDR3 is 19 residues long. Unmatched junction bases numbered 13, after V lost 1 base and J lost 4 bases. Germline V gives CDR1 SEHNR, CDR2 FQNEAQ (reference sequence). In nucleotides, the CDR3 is TGTGCCAGCAGCTTAGGTTTGACGGCTAGCGGGGGGGGTGCAGAGACCCAGTACTTC. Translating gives CASSLGLTASGGGAETQYF. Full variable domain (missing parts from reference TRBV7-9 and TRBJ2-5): DTGVSQNPRHKITKRGQNVTFRCDPISEHNRLYWYRQTLGQGPEFLTYFQNEAQLEKSRLLSDRFSAERPKGSFSTLEIQRTEQGDSAMYLCASSLGLTASGGGAETQYFGPGTRLLVL.